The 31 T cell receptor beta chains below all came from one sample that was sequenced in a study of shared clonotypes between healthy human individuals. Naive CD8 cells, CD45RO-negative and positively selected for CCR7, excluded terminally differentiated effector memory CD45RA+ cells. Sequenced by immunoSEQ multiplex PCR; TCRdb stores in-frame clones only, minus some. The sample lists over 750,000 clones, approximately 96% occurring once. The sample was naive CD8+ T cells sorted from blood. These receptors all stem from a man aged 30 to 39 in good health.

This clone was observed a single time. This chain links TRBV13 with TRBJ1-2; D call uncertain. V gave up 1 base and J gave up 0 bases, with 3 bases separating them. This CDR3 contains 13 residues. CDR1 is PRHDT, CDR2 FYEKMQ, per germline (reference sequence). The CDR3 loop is CASSLEANYGYTF. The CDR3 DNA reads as TGTGCCAGCAGCTTAGAGGCTAACTATGGCTACACCTTC.

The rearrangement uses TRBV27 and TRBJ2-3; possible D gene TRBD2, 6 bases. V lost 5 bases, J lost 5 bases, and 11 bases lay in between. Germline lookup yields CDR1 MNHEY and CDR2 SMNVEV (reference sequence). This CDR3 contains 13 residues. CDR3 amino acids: CASSNAGIDTQYF. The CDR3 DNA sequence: TGTGCCAGCAGTAACGCGGGGATAGATACGCAGTATTTT.

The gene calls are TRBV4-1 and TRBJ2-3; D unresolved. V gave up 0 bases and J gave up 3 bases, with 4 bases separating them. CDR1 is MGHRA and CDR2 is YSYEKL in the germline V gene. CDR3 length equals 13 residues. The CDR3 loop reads CASSQDNTDTQYF. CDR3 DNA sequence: TGCGCCAGCAGCCAAGATAATACAGATACGCAGTATTTT.

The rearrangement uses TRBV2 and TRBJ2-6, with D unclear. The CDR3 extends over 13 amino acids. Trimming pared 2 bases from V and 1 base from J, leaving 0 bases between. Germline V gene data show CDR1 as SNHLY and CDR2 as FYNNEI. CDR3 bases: TGTGCCAGCAGTGAATCTGGGGCCAACGTCCTGACTTTC. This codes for CASSESGANVLTF. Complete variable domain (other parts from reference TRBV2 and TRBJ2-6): EPEVTQTPSHQVTQMGQEVILRCVPISNHLYFYWYRQILGQKVEFLVSFYNNEISEKSEIFDDQFSVERPDGSNFTLKIRSTKLEDSAMYFCASSESGANVLTFGAGSRLTVL.

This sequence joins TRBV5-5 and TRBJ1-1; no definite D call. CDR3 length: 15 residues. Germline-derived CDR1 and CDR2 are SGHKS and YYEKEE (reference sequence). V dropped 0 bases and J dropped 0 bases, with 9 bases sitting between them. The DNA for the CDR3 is TGTGCCAGCAGCTTGGCCGCACGGATGAACACTGAAGCTTTCTTT. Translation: CASSLAARMNTEAFF.

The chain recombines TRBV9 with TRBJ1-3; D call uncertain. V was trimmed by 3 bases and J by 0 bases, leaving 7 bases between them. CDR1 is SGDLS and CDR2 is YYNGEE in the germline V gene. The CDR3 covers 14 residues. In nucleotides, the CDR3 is TGTGCCAGCAGCGGTAGTTCCTCTGGAAACACCATATATTTT. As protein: CASSGSSSGNTIYF. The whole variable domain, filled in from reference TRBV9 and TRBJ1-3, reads DSGVTQTPKHLITATGQRVTLRCSPRSGDLSVYWYQQSLDQGLQFLIQYYNGEERAKGNILERFSAQQFPDLHSELNLSSLELGDSALYFCASSGSSSGNTIYFGEGSWLTVV.

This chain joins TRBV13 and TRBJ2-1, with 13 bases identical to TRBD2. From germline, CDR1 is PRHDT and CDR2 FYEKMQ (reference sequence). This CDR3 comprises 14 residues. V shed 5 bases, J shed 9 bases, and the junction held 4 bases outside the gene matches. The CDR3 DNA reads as TGTGCCAGCAGCGTGACTAGCGGGAGGAGTGAGCAGTTCTTC. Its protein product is CASSVTSGRSEQFF.

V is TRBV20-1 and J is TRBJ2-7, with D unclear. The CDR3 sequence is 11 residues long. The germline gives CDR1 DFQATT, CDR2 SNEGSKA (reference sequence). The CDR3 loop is CSLSVDYEQYF. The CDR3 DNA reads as TGCAGCCTCTCAGTAGACTACGAGCAGTACTTC.

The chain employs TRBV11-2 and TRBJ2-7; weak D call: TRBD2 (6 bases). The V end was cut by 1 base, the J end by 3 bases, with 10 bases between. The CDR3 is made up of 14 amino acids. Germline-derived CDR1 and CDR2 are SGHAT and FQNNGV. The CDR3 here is CASSLGGGIYEQYF. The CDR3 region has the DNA TGTGCCAGCAGCTTAGGTGGGGGGATCTACGAGCAGTACTTC. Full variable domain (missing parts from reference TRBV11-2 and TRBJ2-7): EAGVAQSPRYKIIEKRQSVAFWCNPISGHATLYWYQQILGQGPKLLIQFQNNGVVDDSQLPKDRFSAERLKGVDSTLKIQPAKLEDSAVYLCASSLGGGIYEQYFGPGTRLTVT.

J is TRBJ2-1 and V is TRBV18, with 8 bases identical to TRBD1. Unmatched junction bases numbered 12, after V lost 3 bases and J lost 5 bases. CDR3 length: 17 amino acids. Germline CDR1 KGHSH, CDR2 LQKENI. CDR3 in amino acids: CASSPPPGQVHDNEQFF. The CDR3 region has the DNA TGTGCCAGCTCACCCCCCCCGGGACAGGTACATGACAATGAGCAGTTCTTC. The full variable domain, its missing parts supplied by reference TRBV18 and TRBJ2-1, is NAGVMQNPRHLVRRRGQEARLRCSPMKGHSHVYWYRQLPEEGLKFMVYLQKENIIDESGMPKERFSAEFPKEGPSILRIQQVVRGDSAAYFCASSPPPGQVHDNEQFFGPGTRLTVL.

The CDR3 DNA reads as TGTGCCAGCAGCGGGTGGACTAGCGGGCGCACAGATACGCAGTATTTT. Protein sequence: CASSGWTSGRTDTQYF. V is TRBV9 and J is TRBJ2-3, with 11 nucleotides matching TRBD2. Germline trimming cut 3 bases from V and 1 base from J; bases unmatched to any gene: 4. CDR1 and CDR2 (germline): SGDLS, YYNGEE. The CDR3 runs to 16 residues.

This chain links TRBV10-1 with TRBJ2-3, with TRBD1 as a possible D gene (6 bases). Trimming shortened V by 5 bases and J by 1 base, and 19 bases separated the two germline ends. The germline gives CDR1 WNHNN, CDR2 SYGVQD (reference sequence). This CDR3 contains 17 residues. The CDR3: CASSPVGAAGGTDTQYF. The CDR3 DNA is TGCGCCAGCAGTCCAGTCGGGGCGGCAGGGGGCACAGATACGCAGTATTTT.

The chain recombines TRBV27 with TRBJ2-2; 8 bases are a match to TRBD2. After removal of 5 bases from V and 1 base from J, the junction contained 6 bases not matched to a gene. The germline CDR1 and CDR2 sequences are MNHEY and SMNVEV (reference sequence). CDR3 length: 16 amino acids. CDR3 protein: CASSLETSGNTGELFF. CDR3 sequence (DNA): TGTGCCAGCAGTCTCGAAACTAGCGGGAACACCGGGGAGCTGTTTTTT.

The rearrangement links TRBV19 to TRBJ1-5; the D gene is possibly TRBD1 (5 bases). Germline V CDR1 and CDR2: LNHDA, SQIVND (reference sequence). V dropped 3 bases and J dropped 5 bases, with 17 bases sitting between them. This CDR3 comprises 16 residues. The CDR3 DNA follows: TGTGCCAGTAGTATCTGGGGGACGGGAGGGTATCAGCCCCAGCATTTT. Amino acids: CASSIWGTGGYQPQHF.

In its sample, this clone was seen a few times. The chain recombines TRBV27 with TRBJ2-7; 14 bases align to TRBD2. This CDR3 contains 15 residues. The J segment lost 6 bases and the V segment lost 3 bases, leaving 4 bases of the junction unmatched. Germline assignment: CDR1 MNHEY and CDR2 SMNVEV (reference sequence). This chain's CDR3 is CASSFGLAGGGEQYF. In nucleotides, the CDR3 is TGTGCCAGCAGTTTCGGACTAGCGGGAGGCGGCGAGCAGTACTTC.

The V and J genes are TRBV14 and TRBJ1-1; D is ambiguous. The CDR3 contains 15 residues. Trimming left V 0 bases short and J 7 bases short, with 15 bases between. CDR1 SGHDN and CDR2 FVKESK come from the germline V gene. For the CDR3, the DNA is TGTGCCAGCAGCCAAGATAGAATAGGCCAAATTGAAGCTTTCTTT. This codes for CASSQDRIGQIEAFF.

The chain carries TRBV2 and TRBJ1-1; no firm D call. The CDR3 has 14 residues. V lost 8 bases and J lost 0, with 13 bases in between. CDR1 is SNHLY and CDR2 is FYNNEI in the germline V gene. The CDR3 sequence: CASLRAGVNTEAFF. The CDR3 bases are TGTGCCAGCCTAAGAGCAGGCGTGAACACTGAAGCTTTCTTT.

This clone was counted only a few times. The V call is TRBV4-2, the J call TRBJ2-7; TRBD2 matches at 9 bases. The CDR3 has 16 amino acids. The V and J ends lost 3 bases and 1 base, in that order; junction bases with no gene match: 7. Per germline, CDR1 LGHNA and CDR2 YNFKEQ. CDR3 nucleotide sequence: TGTGCCAGCAGCCAGGATAGCGGGAGCCCTTCCTACGAGCAGTACTTC. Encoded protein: CASSQDSGSPSYEQYF.

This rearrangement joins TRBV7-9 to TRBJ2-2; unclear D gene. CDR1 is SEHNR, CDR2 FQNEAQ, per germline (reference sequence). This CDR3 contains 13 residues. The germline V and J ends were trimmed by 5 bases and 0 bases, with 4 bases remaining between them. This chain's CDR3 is CASSRSNTGELFF. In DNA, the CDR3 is TGTGCCAGCAGCCGATCGAACACCGGGGAGCTGTTTTTT.

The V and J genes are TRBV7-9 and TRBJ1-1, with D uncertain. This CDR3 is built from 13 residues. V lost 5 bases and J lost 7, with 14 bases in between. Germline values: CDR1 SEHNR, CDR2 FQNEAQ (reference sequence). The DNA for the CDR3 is TGTGCCAGCAGCCCTAAAGAGGACGGTGAAGCTTTCTTT. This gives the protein CASSPKEDGEAFF.

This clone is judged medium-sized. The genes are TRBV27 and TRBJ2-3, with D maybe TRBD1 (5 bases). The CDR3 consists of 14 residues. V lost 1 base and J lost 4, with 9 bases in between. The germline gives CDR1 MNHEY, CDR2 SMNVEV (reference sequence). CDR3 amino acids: CASSLLDTSDTQYF. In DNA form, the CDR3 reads TGTGCCAGCAGTTTATTGGACACCTCAGATACGCAGTATTTT.

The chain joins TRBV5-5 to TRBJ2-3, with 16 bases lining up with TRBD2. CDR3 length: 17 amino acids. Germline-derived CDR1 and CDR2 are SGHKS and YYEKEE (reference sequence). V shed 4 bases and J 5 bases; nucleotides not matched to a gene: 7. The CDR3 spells CASSPGTSGRAGDTQYF. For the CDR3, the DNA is TGTGCCAGCAGCCCGGGGACTAGCGGGAGGGCCGGAGATACGCAGTATTTT.

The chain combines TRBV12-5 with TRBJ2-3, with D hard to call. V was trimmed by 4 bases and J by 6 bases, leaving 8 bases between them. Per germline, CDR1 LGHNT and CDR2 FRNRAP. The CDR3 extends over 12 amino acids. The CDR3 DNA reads TGTGCTAGTGGTTCGACTCCCGATACGCAGTATTTT. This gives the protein CASGSTPDTQYF.

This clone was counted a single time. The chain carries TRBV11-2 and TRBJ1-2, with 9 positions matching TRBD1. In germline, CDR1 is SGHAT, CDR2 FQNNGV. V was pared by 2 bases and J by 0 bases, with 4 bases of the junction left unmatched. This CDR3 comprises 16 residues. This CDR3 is CASSLPRTGANYGYTF. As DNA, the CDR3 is TGTGCCAGCAGCTTACCCCGGACAGGGGCTAACTATGGCTACACCTTC.

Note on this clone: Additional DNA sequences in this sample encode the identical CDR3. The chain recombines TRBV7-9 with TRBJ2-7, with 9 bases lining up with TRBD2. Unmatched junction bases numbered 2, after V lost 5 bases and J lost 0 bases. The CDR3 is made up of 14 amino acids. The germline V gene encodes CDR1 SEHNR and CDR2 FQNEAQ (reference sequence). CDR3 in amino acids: CASSVSGSSYEQYF. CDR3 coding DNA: TGTGCCAGCAGCGTTAGCGGGAGCTCCTACGAGCAGTACTTC. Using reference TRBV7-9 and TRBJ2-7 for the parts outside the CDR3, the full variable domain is DTGVSQNPRHKITKRGQNVTFRCDPISEHNRLYWYRQTLGQGPEFLTYFQNEAQLEKSRLLSDRFSAERPKGSFSTLEIQRTEQGDSAMYLCASSVSGSSYEQYFGPGTRLTVT.

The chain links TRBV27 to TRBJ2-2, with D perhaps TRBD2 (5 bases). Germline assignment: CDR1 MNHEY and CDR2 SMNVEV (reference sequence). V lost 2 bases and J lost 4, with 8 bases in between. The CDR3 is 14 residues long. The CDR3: CASSLGGITGELFF. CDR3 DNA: TGTGCCAGCAGTTTAGGAGGTATCACCGGGGAGCTGTTTTTT.

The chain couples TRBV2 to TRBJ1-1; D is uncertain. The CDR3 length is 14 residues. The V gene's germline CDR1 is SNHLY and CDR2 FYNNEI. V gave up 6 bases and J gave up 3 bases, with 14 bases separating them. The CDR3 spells CASRFGLRDTEAFF. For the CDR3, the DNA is TGTGCCAGCAGATTCGGACTAAGAGACACTGAAGCTTTCTTT.

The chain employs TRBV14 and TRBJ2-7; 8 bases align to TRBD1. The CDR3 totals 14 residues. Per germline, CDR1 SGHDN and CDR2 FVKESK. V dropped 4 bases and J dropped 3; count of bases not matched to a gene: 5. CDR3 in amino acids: CASSRPGQDYEQYF. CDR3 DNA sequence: TGTGCCAGCAGCCGGCCGGGACAGGACTACGAGCAGTACTTC.

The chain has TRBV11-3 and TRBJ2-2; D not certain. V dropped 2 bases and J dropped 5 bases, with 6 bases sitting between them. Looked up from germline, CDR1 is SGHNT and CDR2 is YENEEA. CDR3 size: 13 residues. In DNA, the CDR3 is TGTGCCAGCAGCTTATTGAAGACCGGGGAGCTGTTTTTT. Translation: CASSLLKTGELFF.

In nucleotides, the CDR3 is TGTGCCAGCAGCTTGATACTGGACTACAATGAGCAGTTCTTC. It yields the protein CASSLILDYNEQFF. The rearrangement links TRBV5-5 to TRBJ2-1; D gene unclear. The length of the CDR3 is 14 residues. V was trimmed by 1 base and J by 3 bases, leaving 8 bases between them. Germline loops: CDR1 SGHKS, CDR2 YYEKEE (reference sequence).

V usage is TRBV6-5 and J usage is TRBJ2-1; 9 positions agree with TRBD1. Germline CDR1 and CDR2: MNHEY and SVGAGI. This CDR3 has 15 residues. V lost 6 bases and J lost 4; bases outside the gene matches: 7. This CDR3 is CASRVGQGIYNEQFF. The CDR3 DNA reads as TGTGCCAGCAGGGTCGGACAGGGGATATACAATGAGCAGTTCTTC.